This is a list of T cell receptor beta chains from one sample in a study of T cell responses to AZD1222 COVID-19 vaccine. TCRdb's table, derived via immunoSEQ multiplex PCR, lists solely in-frame clones and lacks some. The sample carries fewer than 150,000 clones, roughly 87% recorded once. The sample was peripheral blood, taken on day 0 of AZD1222 vaccination. The receptors were sampled from an adult in good health. Both conserved end residues are trimmed from each CDR3. The D gene is left open where the match is weak.

j_gene,d_gene,v_gene,CDR3aa
TRBJ1-6,.,TRBV18,ASSPLPTAGSSYNSPLH
TRBJ2-7,.,TRBV6-2/TRBV6-3,ASSYSTRVPYEQY
TRBJ2-2,TRBD1,TRBV9,ASSAWTGGGGELF
TRBJ2-7,.,TRBV30,AWSAFPEDYEQY
TRBJ2-3,.,TRBV5-1,ASSFTGDYTQY
TRBJ1-3,TRBD1,TRBV30,AWSTQGLSSGNTIY
TRBJ1-1,.,TRBV2,ASSDRGNTEAF
TRBJ2-3,.,TRBV2,ASGPTGDTQY
TRBJ1-5,TRBD1,TRBV5-1,ASSLAGQGSQPQH
TRBJ2-7,.,TRBV7-9,ASGPGPRRASEQY
TRBJ2-7,TRBD1,TRBV29-1,SVEDGTGRHEQY
TRBJ1-5,.,TRBV3-1/TRBV3-2,ASSLGGLGGQPQH
TRBJ2-7,.,TRBV30,AWRALSGFSSYEQY
TRBJ2-7,TRBD2,TRBV5-4,ASSLEGGGPYEQY
TRBJ1-2,TRBD1,TRBV4-2,ASSHRDRANYGYT
TRBJ2-7,.,TRBV12-3/TRBV12-4,ASSFWQQKQY
TRBJ2-2,.,TRBV19,ASLRVYTGELF
TRBJ2-5,.,TRBV5-6,ASSFLQETQY
TRBJ2-3,TRBD2,TRBV5-1,ASNHASGGTDTQY
TRBJ1-2,TRBD1,TRBV3-1/TRBV3-2,ASSQAQGGGYT
TRBJ1-2,.,TRBV6-2/TRBV6-3,ASSHPNRNQYYGYT
TRBJ1-1,TRBD1,TRBV7-3,ASSLRAGGMNTEAF
TRBJ1-1,.,TRBV11-2,ASTPGEGGAF
TRBJ2-1,.,TRBV11-1,ASSLWGGFPYNEQF
TRBJ2-7,TRBD2,TRBV29-1,SGGEATSGRTRQY
TRBJ1-1,.,TRBV4-2,ASSAGDGLMNTEAF
TRBJ2-6,TRBD1,TRBV29-1,SVDTGQGWANVLT
TRBJ2-2,TRBD2,TRBV19,ASREGGGTGELF
TRBJ1-1,.,TRBV5-1,ASSLTGMNGEAF
TRBJ2-3,.,TRBV15,ATSRVLIREWADTQY
TRBJ2-1,.,TRBV3-1/TRBV3-2,ASSQDLQGGYYNEQF
TRBJ1-1,TRBD1,TRBV9,ASSRGDRENTEAF
TRBJ1-1,TRBD1,TRBV27,ASSPGQGTFRAF
TRBJ1-2,TRBD1,TRBV6-5,ASSYSGQGHNGYT
TRBJ2-4,TRBD1,TRBV9,ASSIGTGGVQY
TRBJ1-2,.,TRBV7-3,ASSLMGGLNYGYT
TRBJ2-7,TRBD1,TRBV28,ASSDRDRASYEQY
TRBJ2-5,.,TRBV3-1/TRBV3-2,ASSQPGLHVETQY
TRBJ2-3,TRBD1,TRBV7-2,ASSPRQGLGQY
TRBJ2-7,TRBD2,TRBV6-5,ASRAGGLSSYEQY
TRBJ2-1,TRBD2,TRBV7-2,ASRPWTSPSSYNEQF
TRBJ1-5,.,TRBV5-5,ASSSYSNQPQH
TRBJ1-1,TRBD1,TRBV9,ASSVVGQVDTEAF
TRBJ1-5,.,TRBV6-5,ATRLRSSNQPQH
TRBJ2-7,.,TRBV2,ASRAGLGGPY
TRBJ2-2,.,TRBV2,ASSGEGELF
TRBJ2-7,.,TRBV18,ASSPRIYEQY
TRBJ1-4,TRBD1,TRBV6-1,ASSDGQAPREKLF
TRBJ1-5,TRBD1,TRBV11-1,ASSLNRGRDQPQH
TRBJ2-2,.,TRBV18,ASSPPNTGELF
TRBJ2-3,.,TRBV7-8,ASRRILTDTQY
TRBJ2-7,.,TRBV19,ASTERHSYEQY
TRBJ1-1,.,TRBV5-1,ASSLQTTATEAF
TRBJ2-7,TRBD2,TRBV4-1,ASSQVTSDTYEQY
TRBJ2-5,.,TRBV6-2/TRBV6-3,ASSSADTETQY
TRBJ1-3,.,TRBV30,AWNPTGNTIY
TRBJ2-2,TRBD1,TRBV6-5,ASTGQAPGTGELF
TRBJ1-2,.,TRBV7-6,ASSALPGPEGYGYT